The 21 T cell receptor beta chains listed next were all sequenced from one sample in a study of PD-L1 blockade in urothelial cancer. Assay used: immunoSEQ multiplex PCR; TCRdb lists only in-frame clones, some missing. The sample lists about 110,000 clones; under 95% were seen once. Time point noted: peripheral blood 6 weeks after treatment start. The sample consisted of PBMCs, taken around atezolizumab (anti-PD-L1) treatment. The receptors were gathered from a man aged 55 to 70 with urothelial cancer.

A single count supports this clone. The CDR3, as DNA: TGTGCCAGCAGCCGGGACCGTGGGGGGGAGCAGTACTTC. It is translated as CASSRDRGGEQYF. This chain links TRBV2 with TRBJ2-7; D possibly corresponds to TRBD2 (6 bases). Trimming took off 6 bases at V and 7 bases at J, with 16 bases between the two ends. The V gene's germline CDR1 is SNHLY and CDR2 FYNNEI. The CDR3 extends over 13 amino acids.

The chain combines TRBV5-1 with TRBJ1-3; perhaps TRBD1 as D (5 bases). The CDR3 loop spans 14 amino acids. V dropped 2 bases and J dropped 4 bases, with 10 bases sitting between them. Germline values: CDR1 SGHRS, CDR2 YFSETQ. CDR3: CASSLGAGGNTIYF. The CDR3, as DNA: TGCGCCAGCAGCTTAGGGGCAGGCGGAAACACCATATATTTT.

The chain is built from TRBV10-3 and TRBJ1-2; 7 bases match TRBD1. V lost 3 bases, J lost 6 bases, and 1 base stayed unmatched. The CDR3 extends over 12 amino acids. In germline, CDR1 is ENHRY, CDR2 SYGVKD. Here the CDR3 DNA reads TGTGCCATCAGTGACAGGGGGGATGGCTACACCTTC. Encoded protein: CAISDRGDGYTF.

The chain links TRBV7-2 to TRBJ2-1, with TRBD2 matching 14 bases. J was trimmed by 13 bases and V by 5 bases; bases with no gene match: 7. Germline loops: CDR1 SGHTA, CDR2 FQGNSA. This CDR3 region has 14 residues. The CDR3 DNA is TGTGCCAGCAGCCTTCATGGGACTAGCGGGAGTCAGTTCTTC. Translated: CASSLHGTSGSQFF.

The chain has TRBV28 and TRBJ1-2; 12 bases agree with TRBD1. The CDR3 spans 15 residues. With 2 bases clipped from V and 8 bases from J, the junction kept 6 bases outside the gene matches. The V gene's germline CDR1 is MDHEN and CDR2 SYDVKM. The CDR3 sequence is CASSLTGQGAGGYTF. The CDR3 DNA is TGTGCCAGCAGTTTAACGGGACAGGGGGCCGGAGGCTACACCTTC.

The chain joins TRBV6-1 to TRBJ2-7; 12 bases are a match to TRBD2. Germline values: CDR1 MNHNS, CDR2 SASEGT. This CDR3 has 15 amino acids. Trimming removed 6 bases from V and 12 bases from J; junction bases left unmatched: 15. The CDR3 DNA follows: TGTGCCAGCAGGGGGCGGGAGGGACTAGCGGGTCCCTGGTACTTC. This translates into CASRGREGLAGPWYF.

The V call is TRBV18, the J call TRBJ1-5; 10 nucleotides align to TRBD1. The junction had 2 bases not matched to a gene; V was cut back by 2 bases and J by 4 bases. The CDR3 covers 15 residues. The germline V gene encodes CDR1 KGHSH and CDR2 LQKENI. CDR3 residues: CASSPGTGDNQPQHF. DNA of the CDR3: TGTGCCAGCTCACCAGGGACAGGGGATAATCAGCCCCAGCATTTT.

To note about this clone: At one boundary the junction diverges from the germline segment, which might be a read error. The chain couples TRBV25-1 to TRBJ1-3, with 7 bases fitting TRBD1. Germline V lookup: CDR1 MGHDK, CDR2 SYGVNS. This CDR3 contains 12 residues. CDR3 loop: CASSELTGTADF. The DNA of the CDR3 is TGTGCCAGCAGTGAATTGACCGGGACAGCTGATTTT.

This chain connects TRBV6-4 to TRBJ2-7, with 11 bases matching TRBD2. Germline loops: CDR1 MRHNA, CDR2 SNTAGT. This CDR3 contains 16 residues. With V trimmed by 0 bases and J by 3 bases, 4 bases remained unmatched. As DNA, the CDR3 is TGTGCCAGCAGTGACTCGACTAGCGGGGTCCGCTACGAGCAGTACTTC. Its protein product is CASSDSTSGVRYEQYF.

The chain joins TRBV13 to TRBJ2-6; 9 bases fit TRBD2. Germline values: CDR1 PRHDT, CDR2 FYEKMQ (reference sequence). This CDR3 has 18 residues. Unmatched junction bases numbered 5, after V lost 2 bases and J lost 0 bases. The chain's CDR3 is CASSLLGLAYSGANVLTF. In DNA form, the CDR3 reads TGTGCCAGCAGCTTATTGGGACTAGCCTACTCTGGGGCCAACGTCCTGACTTTC.

The rearrangement joins TRBV28 to TRBJ2-1; 7 positions match TRBD2. Germline V gene data show CDR1 as MDHEN and CDR2 as SYDVKM. After removal of 10 bases from V and 6 bases from J, the junction contained 12 bases not matched to a gene. This CDR3 has 14 amino acids. The CDR3 region has the DNA TGTGCCACAGAGGAGGGAGGGCTGGGCAATGAGCAGTTCTTC. Protein product: CATEEGGLGNEQFF.

The V gene is TRBV23-1, the J gene TRBJ2-7; the D is unclear. TRBV23-1 is an ORF for which the function is uncertain. The CDR3 is 16 amino acids. Between the trimmed V and J ends, which lost 7 bases and 4 bases, there was a span of 23 bases. CDR3 amino acids: CASNPPVRRRAYEQYF. The CDR3 DNA is TGCGCCAGCAACCCCCCGGTTCGCCGAAGAGCATACGAGCAGTACTTC.

This chain joins TRBV2 and TRBJ2-3; D may be TRBD2 (5 bases). The V end was cut by 3 bases, the J end by 4 bases, with 14 bases between. This CDR3 has 15 amino acids. In germline, CDR1 is SNHLY, CDR2 FYNNEI. CDR3: CASSEWRLRADTQYF. CDR3 in DNA: TGTGCCAGCAGTGAGTGGAGACTAAGAGCAGATACGCAGTATTTT.

This clone appeared once. The chain uses TRBV19 and TRBJ1-5; no clear D gene. The germline V gene has CDR1 LNHDA and CDR2 SQIVND (reference sequence). V lost 1 base and J 1 base, leaving 8 bases between the germline ends. The CDR3 loop spans 15 amino acids. DNA for the CDR3: TGTGCCAGTAGTATAGGACAATTAAGCAATCAGCCCCAGCATTTT. Amino acids: CASSIGQLSNQPQHF.

This chain connects TRBV4-3 to TRBJ2-1, with 8 bases fitting TRBD2. CDR1 and CDR2 (germline): LGHNA, YSLEER. Trimming at V came to 3 bases and at J to 4 bases, leaving 5 bases not matched to a gene. The CDR3 runs to 15 residues. DNA of the CDR3: TGCGCCAGCAGCCACGGGGGGGCAACTTACAATGAGCAGTTCTTC. As protein: CASSHGGATYNEQFF.

This chain joins TRBV6-6 and TRBJ1-2, with TRBD1 as a possible D gene (5 bases). This CDR3 is 15 amino acids long. V was clipped by 4 bases and J by 5 bases, with 17 bases between them. Germline CDR1 and CDR2: MNHNY and SVGAGI (reference sequence). CDR3 nucleotide sequence: TGTGCCAGCAGTTTCAGGGTTGAGCCAGATTATGGCTACACCTTC. Translated, it gives CASSFRVEPDYGYTF.

This chain joins TRBV14 and TRBJ2-1, with TRBD2 matching over 11 bases. The length of the CDR3 is 16 residues. Germline V gives CDR1 SGHDN, CDR2 FVKESK. V was clipped by 4 bases and J by 6 bases; unmatched bases: 8. The CDR3 protein is CASSRDTSGRSNEQFF. CDR3 coding DNA: TGTGCCAGCAGCCGAGATACTAGCGGGAGAAGCAATGAGCAGTTCTTC. Complete variable domain (other parts from reference TRBV14 and TRBJ2-1): EAGVTQFPSHSVIEKGQTVTLRCDPISGHDNLYWYRRVMGKEIKFLLHFVKESKQDESGMPNNRFLAERTGGTYSTLKVQPAELEDSGVYFCASSRDTSGRSNEQFFGPGTRLTVL.

This clone has just one count. The genes are TRBV11-1 and TRBJ2-1, with D unresolved. CDR1 SGHAT and CDR2 FQDESV come from the germline V gene (reference sequence). The CDR3 is 11 amino acids. V was pared by 5 bases and J by 9 bases, with 8 bases between. The CDR3 is CASSLSPEQFF. CDR3 nucleotide sequence: TGTGCCAGCAGCCTATCCCCTGAGCAGTTCTTC.

The chain is built from TRBV27 and TRBJ2-7, with 7 nucleotides matching TRBD2. Germline V CDR1 and CDR2: MNHEY, SMNVEV (reference sequence). This CDR3 is built from 17 residues. V was pared by 7 bases and J by 0 bases, with 15 bases of the junction left unmatched. CDR3 DNA sequence: TGTGCCAGCAATTTCCTGACTAGCCTGCTAAGCTCCTACGAGCAGTACTTC. Translation gives CASNFLTSLLSSYEQYF.

The V and J genes are TRBV28 and TRBJ2-5, with D perhaps TRBD2 (6 bases). This CDR3 comprises 15 residues. V was trimmed by 4 bases and J by 1 base, leaving 13 bases between them. The germline V gene encodes CDR1 MDHEN and CDR2 SYDVKM. In DNA form, the CDR3 reads TGTGCCAGCAGTTCAGCGTCGGGAGCCCAAGAGACCCAGTACTTC. Translating it yields CASSSASGAQETQYF.

This chain uses TRBV4-2 with TRBJ2-1, with D possibly matching TRBD2 (7 bases). Deletions cut 1 base from V and 6 bases from J, with 19 bases between. In germline, CDR1 is LGHNA, CDR2 YNFKEQ. The CDR3 runs 17 residues. CDR3 residues: CASSQVHGGGTGNEQFF. The DNA for the CDR3 is TGTGCCAGCAGCCAAGTTCATGGGGGGGGCACAGGCAATGAGCAGTTCTTC.